The entry below describes one T cell receptor beta chain. Original handling: Reference gene primer amplification yielded estimated nucleated cell counts. The repertoire was sequenced with immunoSEQ multiplex PCR; TCRdb's copy has only in-frame clones and lacks some. V and J calls and clone size are copied from that table; D and trimming were computed from the DNA. Of 300,000 to 350,000 clones listed, about 90% are singletons. The sample originates from a study of blood T cell repertoires in COVID-19. Whole-study context: COVID-19 samples, acute and convalescent, were from the United States, Italy and Spain. Nucleic acid was either cDNA or gDNA, and it came from T cells, B-cell-depleted T cells, or PBMCs.

With 3 bases removed from V and 6 bases from J, the gap between germline ends came to 15 bases. CDR1 is MDHEN and CDR2 is SYDVKM in the germline V gene. The CDR3 is 15 residues long. Enrollment of patients from Seattle took place during active infection, with longitudinal follow-up. The chain employs TRBV28 and TRBJ2-1; D gene unclear. Specimen: peripheral blood. The receptor's source is a woman aged 30 to 39 with COVID-19, enrolled during active disease. The CDR3 here is CASSFVPDGVNEQFF. Here the CDR3 DNA reads TGTGCCAGCAGTTTCGTCCCAGACGGAGTCAATGAGCAGTTCTTC.